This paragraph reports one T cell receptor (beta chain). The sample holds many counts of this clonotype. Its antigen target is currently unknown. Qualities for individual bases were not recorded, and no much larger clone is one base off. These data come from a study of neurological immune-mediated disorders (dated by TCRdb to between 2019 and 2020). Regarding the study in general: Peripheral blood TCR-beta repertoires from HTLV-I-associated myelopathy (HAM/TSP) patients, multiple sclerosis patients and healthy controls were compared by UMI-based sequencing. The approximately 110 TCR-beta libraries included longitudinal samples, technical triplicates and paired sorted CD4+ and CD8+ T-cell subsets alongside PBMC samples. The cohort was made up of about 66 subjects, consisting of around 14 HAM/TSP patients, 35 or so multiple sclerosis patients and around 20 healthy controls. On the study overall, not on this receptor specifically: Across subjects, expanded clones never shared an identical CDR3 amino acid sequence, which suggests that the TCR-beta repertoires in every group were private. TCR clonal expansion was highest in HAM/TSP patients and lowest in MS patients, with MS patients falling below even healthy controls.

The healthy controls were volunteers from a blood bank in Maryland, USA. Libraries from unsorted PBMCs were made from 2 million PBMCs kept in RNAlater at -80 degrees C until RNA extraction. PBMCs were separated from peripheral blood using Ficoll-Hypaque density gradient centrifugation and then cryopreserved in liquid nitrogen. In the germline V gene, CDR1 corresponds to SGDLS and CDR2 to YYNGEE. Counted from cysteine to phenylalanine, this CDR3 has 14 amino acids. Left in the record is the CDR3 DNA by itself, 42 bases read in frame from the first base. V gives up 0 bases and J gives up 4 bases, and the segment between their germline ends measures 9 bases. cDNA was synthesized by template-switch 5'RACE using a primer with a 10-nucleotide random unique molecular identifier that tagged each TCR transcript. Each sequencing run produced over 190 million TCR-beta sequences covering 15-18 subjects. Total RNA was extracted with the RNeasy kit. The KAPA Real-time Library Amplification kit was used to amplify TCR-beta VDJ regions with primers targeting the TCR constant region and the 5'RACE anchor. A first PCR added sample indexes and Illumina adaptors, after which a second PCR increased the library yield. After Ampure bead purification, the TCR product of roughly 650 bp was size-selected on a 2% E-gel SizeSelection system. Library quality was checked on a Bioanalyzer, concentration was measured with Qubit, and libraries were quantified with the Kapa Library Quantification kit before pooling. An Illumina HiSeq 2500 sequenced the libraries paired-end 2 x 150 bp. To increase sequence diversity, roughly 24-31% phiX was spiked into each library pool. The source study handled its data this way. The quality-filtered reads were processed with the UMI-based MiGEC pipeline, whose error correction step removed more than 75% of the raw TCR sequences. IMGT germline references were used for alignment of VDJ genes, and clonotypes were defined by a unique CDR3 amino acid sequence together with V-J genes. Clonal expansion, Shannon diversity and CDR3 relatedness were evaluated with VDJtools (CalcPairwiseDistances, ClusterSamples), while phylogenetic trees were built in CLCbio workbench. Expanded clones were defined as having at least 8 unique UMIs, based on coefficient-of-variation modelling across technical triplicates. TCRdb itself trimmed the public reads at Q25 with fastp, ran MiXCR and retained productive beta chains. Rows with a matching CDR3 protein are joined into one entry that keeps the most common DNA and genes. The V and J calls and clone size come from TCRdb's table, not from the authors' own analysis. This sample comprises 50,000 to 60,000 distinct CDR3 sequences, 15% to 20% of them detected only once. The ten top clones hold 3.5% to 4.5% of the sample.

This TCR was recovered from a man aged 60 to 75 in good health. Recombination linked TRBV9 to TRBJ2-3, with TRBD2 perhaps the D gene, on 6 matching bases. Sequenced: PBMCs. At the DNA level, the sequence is TGTGCCAGCAGCGTAGGTGGAGGGCCAGATACGCAGTATTTT. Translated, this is CASSVGGGPDTQYF.